Included here is one T cell receptor (beta chain) sequence, with context. The target of this receptor is not known. Base qualities are not recorded, but no much larger clone differs from it by a single base. Interpreted using the paper, the time point label stands for: baseline before oral tofacitinib. From alopecia areata patients, peripheral blood was collected along with lesional scalp punch biopsies. After PBMCs were isolated by density centrifugation and stained for CD3, CD4 and CD8, a FACSAria was used to sort CD4+ and CD8+ T cells. This record comes from a study of CD8+ T cells in alopecia areata (dated by TCRdb to 2016 to 2019). Turning to the overall study: Treated patients were enrolled in an open-label pilot trial of oral tofacitinib, 5 to 10 mg twice daily, for moderate-to-severe alopecia areata. Patients stayed on tofacitinib for 6 to 18 months and then had 6 months of follow-up off drug so that delayed response and recurrence could be assessed. In both human patients and the C3H/HeJ mouse model, the study applied high-throughput TCRbeta sequencing to look at T cell clonal expansion in alopecia areata. In humans, TCRbeta sequencing was performed on scalp tissue and on sorted CD4+ and CD8+ peripheral blood T cells from healthy controls and from patients with patchy or totalis/universalis alopecia areata. Patients on tofacitinib were biopsied at baseline and after 4 and 24 weeks of treatment, and several of the patients also had a later scalp biopsy. Scalp clonality was compared across normal scalp (n=4), patchy alopecia areata scalp (n=8), and alopecia totalis/universalis scalp (n=8). RNA was obtained with the PAXgene miRNA kit for fixed scalp, the miRNeasy kit for PBMCs, and the RNeasy kit for mouse skin. immunoSEQ multiplex PCR using 35 Vbeta forward primers and 13 Jbeta reverse primers was used to amplify TCRbeta CDR3 regions. Summary of the overall study and its limitations: Shared TCR sequences between patients were less evident than in mice, which may be partly attributable to HLA diversity in the patient population. Lesional scalp, especially in alopecia totalis/universalis, showed higher clonality and more expanded CD8+ clones than normal scalp, suggesting antigenic drive. Scalp TCR repertoire analysis is complicated because resident alphabeta T cells in normal human skin are also sequenced, whereas mouse skin is dominated by gammadelta T cells.

The library was generated by the immunoSEQ multiplex PCR assay. For TCR sequencing, RNA was extracted from every sample and reverse transcribed into cDNA to serve as template. First-strand cDNA was synthesized using SuperScript III with a 2:1 mix of oligo-dT and random hexamers. A synthetic immune receptor repertoire was used to assess amplification bias, and residual bias was removed computationally. In the original analysis: Raw reads were preprocessed for error removal, and CDR3 was defined according to IMGT conventions as running from the conserved cysteine to phenylalanine. Clonality was calculated as 1 minus Shannon entropy normalized by log2 of the number of productive unique TCRs. CD4 or CD8 identity of scalp clones was inferred by cross-referencing scalp TCRbeta sequences with sorted blood CD4 and CD8 repertoires. TCRdb stores this immuneACCESS table with in-frame sequences only. Part of the clones is absent; in the studies checked, under half of the shortfall reflects unresolved V genes, and no reason is known for the rest. Clone size and V and J calls were adopted from that table, with D and trimming inferred from the DNA. For this sample the table gives over 50,000 clones, of which roughly half were detected only once. The top ten constitute approximately 18% of the sample.

CDR1 MNHEY and CDR2 SMNVEV were looked up in the germline V gene (reference sequence). The CDR3 measures 14 amino acids from cysteine to phenylalanine. The CDR3 DNA has 42 bases and is translated from base 1. Germline trimming amounts to 6 bases on V and 4 bases on J, with 9 as the count of junction bases outside the gene matches. Sequenced here: CD8+ T cells sorted from blood, sampled at week 0. The receptor was isolated from a human donor with alopecia areata. This chain joins TRBV27 to TRBJ2-7; a stretch of 7 junction bases matches TRBD1. The CDR3 region: CASSLGAGGYEQYF. At the DNA level, the sequence is TGTGCCAGCAGCCTAGGGGCAGGGGGTTACGAGCAGTACTTC.